This T cell receptor beta chain was identified during a study of metastatic and nonmetastatic thyroid tumors. Study-wide context: From malignant and benign thyroid patients, repertoires in blood and in tumor or nodule tissue were compared. Whole-study findings and limits: Reported TCR beta diversity, measured in blood and tumor, was significantly higher for malignant thyroid tumors than for benign nodules.

No patient had received any treatment before thyroid surgery. A remark on this clone: Its specificity is unknown. Compared with germline, one end of the junction differs, possibly owing to a read error.

The CDR3 runs 15 residues. In germline, CDR1 is SEHNR, CDR2 FQNEAQ (reference sequence). Original analysis: A classifier of distant metastasis in papillary thyroid cancer was built from CDR3 differences (across clinicopathological groups). TCRdb ran MiXCR on the PCR reads. In this record, the V and J calls reflect TCRdb's handling and not the investigators' own analysis. Among tens of thousands of clones listed, 17% were seen once. The gene calls are TRBV7-9 and TRBJ2-5; 10 bases match TRBD1. Source material: blood. The sequence came from a male donor with papillary thyroid cancer or a benign thyroid nodule (not recorded which). Some clones in this sample may be carry-over from other donors' samples. The CDR3 reads CASSLDRGSQDTQYF. The CDR3 region has the DNA TGTGCCAGCAGCTTGGACAGGGGGTCACAAGACACCCAGTACTTC.